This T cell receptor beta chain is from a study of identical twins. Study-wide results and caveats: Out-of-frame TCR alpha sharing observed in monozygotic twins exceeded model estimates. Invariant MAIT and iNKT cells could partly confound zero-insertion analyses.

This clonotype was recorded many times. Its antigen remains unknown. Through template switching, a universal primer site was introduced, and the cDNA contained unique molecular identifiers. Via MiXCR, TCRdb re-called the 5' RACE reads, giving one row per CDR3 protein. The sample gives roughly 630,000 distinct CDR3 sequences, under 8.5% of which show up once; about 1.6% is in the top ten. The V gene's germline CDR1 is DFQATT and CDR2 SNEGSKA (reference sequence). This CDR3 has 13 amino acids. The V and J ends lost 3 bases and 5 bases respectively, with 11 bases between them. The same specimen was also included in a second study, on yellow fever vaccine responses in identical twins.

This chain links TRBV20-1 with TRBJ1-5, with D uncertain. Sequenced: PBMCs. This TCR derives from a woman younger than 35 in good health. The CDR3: CSASDRAHQPQHF. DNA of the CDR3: TGCAGTGCTAGTGATAGGGCCCATCAGCCCCAGCATTTT.